This T cell receptor beta chain was sequenced for a study of T cells after yellow fever vaccination (dated by TCRdb to between 2019 and 2020). Background for the entire study: Libraries from fractions with low cell numbers were prepared with the SMART-Seq v4 Ultra Low Input RNA kit. To track T-cell clones before and after primary and booster YFV17D yellow fever vaccination, bulk TCR alpha and beta repertoires were sequenced longitudinally. Two healthy male donors made up the cohort, one aged 18 to 29 years and the other aged 30 to 40 years. Blood was collected at multiple timepoints before and after primary and secondary immunization, and bulk PBMC replicates and cell subsets were isolated. What the authors observed across the whole study: Most clones expanded after primary vaccination were re-detected after the booster (approximately 95% of CD4 and about nine tenths of CD8), suggesting broad memory maintenance. Because abundant contaminating clonotypes from the bulk population could be contained in FACS-sorted repertoires, computational filtering was required. Only a couple of donors were included in the study, so the extent to which the findings can be generalized is limited. The secondary T-cell response was found to be weaker but faster than the primary response, with a peak reached on day 5 rather than on day 15. A small fraction of clonotypes appeared in both the CD4 and CD8 compartments, likely as a result of convergent recombination.

What the treatment or condition label conveys for this sample: live attenuated yellow fever vaccine strain. At each blood-draw timepoint, two biological replicates of bulk PBMCs were obtained. PBMCs were isolated from peripheral blood using a standard Ficoll-Paque protocol. TriZol was used to extract RNA from bulk PBMCs, from CD4 and CD8 fractions, and from dextramer-positive and dextramer-negative fractions. Of note for this clonotype: There is no known antigen for this receptor. No much larger clone exists at a distance of one base, and base qualities are not known.

TCR cDNA was made using 5'RACE template switching, a step that added a universal primer site and unique molecular identifiers. Priming for cDNA synthesis came from both the TCR alpha and TCR beta constant segments. Libraries were amplified in two PCR steps, with sample barcodes and sequencing adapters added in the second step. Sequencing of the libraries was done on either Illumina HiSeq 2500 (2x100 bp) or NovaSeq (2x150 bp). From the authors' description of their analysis: Reads were demultiplexed and collapsed into UMI consensus sequences with MIGEC, and V(D)J alignment was performed with MiXCR. Vaccine-responding clonotypes were identified with edgeR using replicate PBMC samples, with FDR below 0.01 and a log2 fold change above 5 up to day 15 being required. Bulk clonotypes were assigned CD4 or CD8 identity according to which sequenced CD4 or CD8 repertoire held them at higher abundance. TCRdb reprocessed the public reads (quality trimming at Q25 with fastp, clone calling with MiXCR) and kept in-frame beta chains. Merged by CDR3 protein, the rows form single entries marked with the most common genes and DNA. V and J calls and clone size were set by TCRdb, not the authors. In all, the sample holds about 580,000 distinct CDR3 sequences, and around 17% of those were seen once. Together, the top ten hold around 16% of the sample.

The cysteine opens and the phenylalanine closes a CDR3 of 10 amino acids. Only the CDR3 portion is preserved as DNA: 30 bases, with reading frame beginning at the first base. The V end loses 6 bases and the J end loses 10 bases, and a stretch of 12 bases separates them. Based on the germline V gene, the CDR1 and CDR2 sequences are SQVTM and ANQGSEA. The chain links TRBV29-1 with TRBJ1-1; the D segment cannot be called with confidence. This clonotype originated in a young man who received the YFV17D yellow fever vaccine. Material: PBMCs, obtained 5 days after the first yellow fever vaccination. CDR3 region: CSVTTEGAFF. The DNA is as follows: TGCAGCGTGACTACTGAAGGAGCTTTCTTT.